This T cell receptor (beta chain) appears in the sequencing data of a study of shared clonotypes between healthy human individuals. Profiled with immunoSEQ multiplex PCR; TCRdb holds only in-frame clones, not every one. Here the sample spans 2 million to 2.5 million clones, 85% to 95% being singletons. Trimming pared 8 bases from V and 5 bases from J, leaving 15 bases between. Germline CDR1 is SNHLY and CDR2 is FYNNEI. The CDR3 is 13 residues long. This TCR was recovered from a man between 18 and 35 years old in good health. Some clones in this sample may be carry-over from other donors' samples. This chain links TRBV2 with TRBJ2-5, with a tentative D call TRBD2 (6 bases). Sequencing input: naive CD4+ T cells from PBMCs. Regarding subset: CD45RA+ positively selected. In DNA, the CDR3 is TGTGCCAGCGGGGGACTCCACAGGGAGACCCAGTACTTC. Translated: CASGGLHRETQYF. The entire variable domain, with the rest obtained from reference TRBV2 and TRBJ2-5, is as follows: EPEVTQTPSHQVTQMGQEVILRCVPISNHLYFYWYRQILGQKVEFLVSFYNNEISEKSEIFDDQFSVERPDGSNFTLKIRSTKLEDSAMYFCASGGLHRETQYFGPGTRLLVL.